Listed here are 9 T cell receptor beta chains from one sample, sequenced in a study of cytomegalovirus exposure and HLA in healthy donors (TCRdb year 2017). The library came from the immunoSEQ multiplex PCR assay. A mixture of 60 forward primers for TCR Vbeta segments and 13 reverse primers for TCR Jbeta segments was used in the multiplex PCR. This is the immuneACCESS table as TCRdb keeps it, with only in-frame sequences that have V and J called. A part of the clones is gone; compared with another copy, unresolved V genes explain less than half, and the rest is unexplained. The sample has about 190,000 clones on record, 81% of them singletons. About 3.8% of the sample goes to the ten largest clones. Source material: PBMCs. The receptors were sampled from a man in his fifties or sixties in good health and CMV-seronegative.

The gene calls are TRBV7-9 and TRBJ2-7; 10 nucleotides match TRBD1. CDR1 SEHNR and CDR2 FQNEAQ come from the germline V gene (reference sequence). V lost 9 bases to trimming and J lost 4 bases; unmatched junction nucleotides: 9. The CDR3 runs 14 residues. CDR3 loop: CASTSGTGEYEQYF. The CDR3 DNA sequence: TGTGCCAGTACCTCCGGGACAGGGGAATACGAGCAGTACTTC.

The chain couples TRBV7-9 to TRBJ2-5; a weak D match, TRBD2 (6 bases). The CDR3 totals 15 residues. CDR1 and CDR2 (germline): SEHNR, FQNEAQ (reference sequence). V was trimmed by 1 base and J by 5 bases, leaving 14 bases between them. CDR3: CASSLVVPSGETQYF. DNA for the CDR3: TGTGCCAGCAGCTTAGTGGTCCCGAGCGGGGAGACCCAGTACTTC.

The V gene is TRBV27, the J gene TRBJ1-4; 8 bases line up with TRBD1. Germline CDR1 MNHEY, CDR2 SMNVEV (reference sequence). There are 14 residues in the CDR3. Trimming removed 5 bases from V and 7 bases from J; junction bases left unmatched: 6. The CDR3 nucleotides read TGTGCCAGCAGTAGACAGGGGCAGGGTGAAAAACTGTTTTTT. Translating gives CASSRQGQGEKLFF.

The V and J genes are TRBV13 and TRBJ2-3, with D uncertain. The CDR3 spans 12 residues. Germline assignment: CDR1 PRHDT and CDR2 FYEKMQ (reference sequence). V dropped 5 bases and J dropped 1 base, with 4 bases sitting between them. The CDR3 region is CASSRGTDTQYF. CDR3 bases: TGTGCCAGCAGCCGAGGCACAGATACGCAGTATTTT.

This clone appeared once. The chain has TRBV7-9 and TRBJ2-1; 9 positions match TRBD1. V lost 2 bases and J lost 6; bases outside the gene matches: 11. The germline V gene encodes CDR1 SEHNR and CDR2 FQNEAQ (reference sequence). The CDR3 contains 17 residues. CDR3 sequence (DNA): TGTGCCAGCAGCTTAAGGAGGGGACAGGGTGGGGGCAATGAGCAGTTCTTC. It encodes CASSLRRGQGGGNEQFF.

The V call is TRBV11-2, the J call TRBJ2-7; D is unclear. The CDR3 sequence is 12 residues long. The germline gives CDR1 SGHAT, CDR2 FQNNGV. V lost 4 bases, J lost 4 bases, and 8 bases lay in between. The CDR3 DNA reads TGTGCCAGCAGCTCCCCCCTATACGAGCAGTACTTC. Its protein product is CASSSPLYEQYF.

The chain is built from TRBV9 and TRBJ2-1, with 9 bases matching TRBD2. The CDR3 is 18 amino acids. The V gene end was trimmed by 3 bases and the J gene end by 4 bases; junction bases not matched to a gene: 14. Per the germline V gene, CDR1 is SGDLS and CDR2 is YYNGEE. CDR3 sequence (DNA): TGTGCCAGCAGCGCTTATGTAGCGGGGGAGAGTATATACAATGAGCAGTTCTTC. Translation gives CASSAYVAGESIYNEQFF.

This clone has a single count. V is TRBV7-9 and J is TRBJ2-7, with a weak D call TRBD2 (5 bases). V lost 9 bases, J lost 6 bases, and 12 bases lay in between. This CDR3 has 11 amino acids. Germline V gene data show CDR1 as SEHNR and CDR2 as FQNEAQ (reference sequence). This chain's CDR3 is CASQRSGEQYF. As DNA, the CDR3 is TGTGCCAGTCAGCGAAGCGGCGAGCAGTACTTC.

This clone appeared a few times. This chain connects TRBV11-2 to TRBJ2-1; 8 nucleotides match TRBD1. Germline V CDR1 and CDR2: SGHAT, FQNNGV. CDR3 length: 12 amino acids. Germline trimming cut 5 bases from V and 8 bases from J; bases unmatched to any gene: 2. The CDR3 bases are TGTGCCAGCAGCCTACAGGGGGATGAGCAGTTCTTC. The encoded protein is CASSLQGDEQFF.